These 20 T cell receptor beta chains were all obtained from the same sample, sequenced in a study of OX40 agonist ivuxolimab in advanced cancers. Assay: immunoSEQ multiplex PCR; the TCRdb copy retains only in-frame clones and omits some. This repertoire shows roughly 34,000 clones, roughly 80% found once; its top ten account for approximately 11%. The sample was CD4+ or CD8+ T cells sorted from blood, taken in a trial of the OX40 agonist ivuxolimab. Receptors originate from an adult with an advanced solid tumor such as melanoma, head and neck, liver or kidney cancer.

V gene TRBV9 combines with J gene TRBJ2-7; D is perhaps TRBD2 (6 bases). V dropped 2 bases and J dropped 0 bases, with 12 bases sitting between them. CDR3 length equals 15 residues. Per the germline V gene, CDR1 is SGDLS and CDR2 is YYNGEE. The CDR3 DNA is TGTGCCAGCAGCGTGGGACTGGATAGCTCCTACGAGCAGTACTTC. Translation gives CASSVGLDSSYEQYF.

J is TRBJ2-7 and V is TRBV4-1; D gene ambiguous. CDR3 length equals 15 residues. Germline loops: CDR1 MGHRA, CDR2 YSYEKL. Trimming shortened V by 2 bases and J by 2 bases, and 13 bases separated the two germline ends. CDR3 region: CASSQRVGNPYEQYF. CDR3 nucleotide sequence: TGCGCCAGCAGCCAAAGGGTAGGGAATCCCTACGAGCAGTACTTC.

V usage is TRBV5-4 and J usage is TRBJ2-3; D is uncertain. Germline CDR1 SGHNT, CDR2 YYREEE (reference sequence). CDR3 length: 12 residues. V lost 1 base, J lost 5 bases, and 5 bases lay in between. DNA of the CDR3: TGTGCCAGCAGCTTGTTTTTAGATACGCAGTATTTT. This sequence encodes CASSLFLDTQYF.

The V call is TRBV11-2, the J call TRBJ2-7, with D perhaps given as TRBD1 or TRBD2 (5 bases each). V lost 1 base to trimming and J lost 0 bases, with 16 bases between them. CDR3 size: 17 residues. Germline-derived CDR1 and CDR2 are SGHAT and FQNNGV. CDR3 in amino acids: CASSLVGAGWSSYEQYF. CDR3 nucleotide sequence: TGTGCCAGCAGCTTAGTCGGGGCAGGGTGGAGCTCCTACGAGCAGTACTTC. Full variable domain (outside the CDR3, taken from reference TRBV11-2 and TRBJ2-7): EAGVAQSPRYKIIEKRQSVAFWCNPISGHATLYWYQQILGQGPKLLIQFQNNGVVDDSQLPKDRFSAERLKGVDSTLKIQPAKLEDSAVYLCASSLVGAGWSSYEQYFGPGTRLTVT.

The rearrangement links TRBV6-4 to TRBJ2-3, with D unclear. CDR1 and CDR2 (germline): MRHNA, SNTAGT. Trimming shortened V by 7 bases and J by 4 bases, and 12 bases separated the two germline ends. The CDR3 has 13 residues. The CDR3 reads CASKDVGADTQYF. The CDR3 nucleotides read TGTGCCAGCAAGGACGTTGGGGCAGATACGCAGTATTTT.

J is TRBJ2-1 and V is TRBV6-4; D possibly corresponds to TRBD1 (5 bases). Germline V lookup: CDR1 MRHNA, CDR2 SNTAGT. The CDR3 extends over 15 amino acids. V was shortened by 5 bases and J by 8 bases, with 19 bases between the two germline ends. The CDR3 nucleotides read TGTGCCAGCAGTCATTGGGCCCACCAGGGCGATGAGCAGTTCTTC. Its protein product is CASSHWAHQGDEQFF.

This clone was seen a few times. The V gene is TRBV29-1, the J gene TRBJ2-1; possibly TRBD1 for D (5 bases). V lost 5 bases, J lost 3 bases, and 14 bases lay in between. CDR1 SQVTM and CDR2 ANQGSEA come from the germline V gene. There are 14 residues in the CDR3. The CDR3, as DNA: TGCAGCGTTCCTACAGGTTCCCTCTACAATGAGCAGTTCTTC. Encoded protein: CSVPTGSLYNEQFF.

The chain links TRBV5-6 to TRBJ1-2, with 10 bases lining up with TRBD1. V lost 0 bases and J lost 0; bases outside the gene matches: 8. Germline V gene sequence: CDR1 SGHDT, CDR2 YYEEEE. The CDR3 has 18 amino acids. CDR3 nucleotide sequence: TGTGCCAGCAGCTTGGCTATGGGACAGGGGTTAGCTAACTATGGCTACACCTTC. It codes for CASSLAMGQGLANYGYTF.

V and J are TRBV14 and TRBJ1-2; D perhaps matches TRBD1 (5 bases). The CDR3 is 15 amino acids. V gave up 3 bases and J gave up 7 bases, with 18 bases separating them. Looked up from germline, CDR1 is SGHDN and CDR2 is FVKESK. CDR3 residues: CASSQDGGARGGYTF. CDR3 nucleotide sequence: TGTGCCAGCAGCCAGGATGGAGGGGCGCGGGGTGGCTACACCTTC.

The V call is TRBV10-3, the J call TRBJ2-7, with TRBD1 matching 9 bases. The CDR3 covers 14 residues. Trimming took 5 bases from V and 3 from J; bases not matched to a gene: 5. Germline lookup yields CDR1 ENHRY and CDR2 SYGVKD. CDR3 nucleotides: TGTGCCATCAGTCGGCAGACAGGGGGCTACGAGCAGTACTTC. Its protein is CAISRQTGGYEQYF.

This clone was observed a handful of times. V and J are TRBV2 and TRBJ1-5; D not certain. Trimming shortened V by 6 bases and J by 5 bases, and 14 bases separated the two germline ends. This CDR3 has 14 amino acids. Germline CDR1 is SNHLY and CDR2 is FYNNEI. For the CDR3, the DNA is TGTGCCAGCAGCCAAGAAAAGCCTTATCAGCCCCAGCATTTT. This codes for CASSQEKPYQPQHF.

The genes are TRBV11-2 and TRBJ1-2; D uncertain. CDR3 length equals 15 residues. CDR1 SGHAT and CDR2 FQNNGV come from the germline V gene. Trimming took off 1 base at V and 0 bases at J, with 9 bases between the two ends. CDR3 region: CASSLGAEANYGYTF. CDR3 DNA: TGTGCCAGCAGCTTAGGGGCAGAAGCTAACTATGGCTACACCTTC.

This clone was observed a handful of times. The CDR3 loop is CASTPFRFRGNEQYF. CDR3 coding DNA: TGTGCCAGCACCCCTTTCAGGTTCAGGGGAAACGAGCAGTACTTC. The chain recombines TRBV7-8 with TRBJ2-7, with a tentative D call TRBD1 (6 bases). With 7 bases removed from V and 5 bases from J, the gap between germline ends came to 21 bases. This CDR3 comprises 15 residues. Germline loops: CDR1 SGHVS, CDR2 FQNEAQ.

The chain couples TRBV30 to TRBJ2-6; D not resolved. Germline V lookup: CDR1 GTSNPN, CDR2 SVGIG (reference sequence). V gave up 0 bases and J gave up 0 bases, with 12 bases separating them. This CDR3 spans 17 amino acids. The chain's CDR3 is CAWSVLGSYSGANVLTF. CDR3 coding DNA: TGTGCCTGGAGTGTACTCGGCAGCTACTCTGGGGCCAACGTCCTGACTTTC.

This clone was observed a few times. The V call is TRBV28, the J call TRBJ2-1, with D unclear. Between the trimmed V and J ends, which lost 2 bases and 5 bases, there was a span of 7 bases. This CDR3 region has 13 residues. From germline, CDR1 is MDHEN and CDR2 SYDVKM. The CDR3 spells CASSLGGDNEQFF. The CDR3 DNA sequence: TGTGCCAGCAGTTTAGGTGGAGACAATGAGCAGTTCTTC.

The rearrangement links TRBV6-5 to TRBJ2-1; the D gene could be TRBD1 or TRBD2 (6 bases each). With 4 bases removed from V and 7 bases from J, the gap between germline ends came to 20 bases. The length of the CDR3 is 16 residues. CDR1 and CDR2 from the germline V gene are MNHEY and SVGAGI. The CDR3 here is CASSSRPEGRGNEQFF. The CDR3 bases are TGTGCCAGCAGTTCCCGGCCGGAGGGAAGGGGGAATGAGCAGTTCTTC.

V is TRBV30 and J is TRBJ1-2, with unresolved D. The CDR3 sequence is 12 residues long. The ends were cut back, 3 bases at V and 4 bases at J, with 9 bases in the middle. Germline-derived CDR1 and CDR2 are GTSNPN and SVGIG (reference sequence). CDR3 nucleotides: TGTGCCTGGAGCCAAATGGGCTATGGCTACACCTTC. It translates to CAWSQMGYGYTF. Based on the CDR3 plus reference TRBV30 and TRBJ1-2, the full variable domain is SQTIHQWPATLVQPVGSPLSLECTVEGTSNPNLYWYRQAAGRGLQLLFYSVGIGQISSEVPQNLSASRPQDRQFILSSKKLLLSDSGFYLCAWSQMGYGYTFGSGTRLTVV.

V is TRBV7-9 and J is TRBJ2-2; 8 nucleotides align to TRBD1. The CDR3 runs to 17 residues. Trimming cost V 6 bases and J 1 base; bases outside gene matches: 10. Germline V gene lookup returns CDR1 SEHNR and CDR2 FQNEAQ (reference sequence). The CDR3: CASSYPLDRGNTGELFF. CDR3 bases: TGTGCCAGCAGTTACCCTCTAGACAGGGGGAACACCGGGGAGCTGTTTTTT. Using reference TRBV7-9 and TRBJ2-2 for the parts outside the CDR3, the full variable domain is DTGVSQNPRHKITKRGQNVTFRCDPISEHNRLYWYRQTLGQGPEFLTYFQNEAQLEKSRLLSDRFSAERPKGSFSTLEIQRTEQGDSAMYLCASSYPLDRGNTGELFFGEGSRLTVL.

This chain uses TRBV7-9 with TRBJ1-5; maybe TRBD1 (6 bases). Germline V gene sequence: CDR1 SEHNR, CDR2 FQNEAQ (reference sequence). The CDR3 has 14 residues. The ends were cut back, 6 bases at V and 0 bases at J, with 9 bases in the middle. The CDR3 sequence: CASSRTDSNQPQHF. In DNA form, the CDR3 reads TGTGCCAGCAGTCGGACAGATAGCAATCAGCCCCAGCATTTT.

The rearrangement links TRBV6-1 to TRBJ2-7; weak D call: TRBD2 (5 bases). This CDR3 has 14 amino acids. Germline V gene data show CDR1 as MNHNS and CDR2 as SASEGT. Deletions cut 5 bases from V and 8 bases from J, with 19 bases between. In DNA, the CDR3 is TGTGCCAGCAGTTCCGCGGGTGCGGCGAGTAAGCAGTACTTC. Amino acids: CASSSAGAASKQYF.